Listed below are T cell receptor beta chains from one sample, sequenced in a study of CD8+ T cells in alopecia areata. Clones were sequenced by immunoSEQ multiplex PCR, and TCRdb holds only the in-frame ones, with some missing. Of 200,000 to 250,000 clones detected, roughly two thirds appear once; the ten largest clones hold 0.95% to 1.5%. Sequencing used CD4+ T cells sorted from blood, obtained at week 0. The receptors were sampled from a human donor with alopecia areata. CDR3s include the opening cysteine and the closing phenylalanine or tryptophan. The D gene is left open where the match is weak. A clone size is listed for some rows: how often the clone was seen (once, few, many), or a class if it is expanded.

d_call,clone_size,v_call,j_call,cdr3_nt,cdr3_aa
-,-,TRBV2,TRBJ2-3,TGTGCCAGCAGCTTTGAAGATACGCAGTATTTT,CASSFEDTQYF
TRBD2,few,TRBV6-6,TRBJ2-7,TGTGCCAGCAGCCCGGAGCGGGGGCCGTCCTACGAGCAGTACTTC,CASSPERGPSYEQYF
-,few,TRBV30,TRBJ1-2,TGTGCCTGGAGAGTTCCAGGGAACTGGAATGGCTACACCTTC,CAWRVPGNWNGYTF
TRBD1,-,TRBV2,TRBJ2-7,TGTGCCAGCAGGGGGGATAGACAGGGAACCTACGAGCAGTACTTC,CASRGDRQGTYEQYF
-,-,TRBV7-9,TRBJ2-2,TGTGCCAGCACTCTGGGAGCCGGGGAGCTGTTTTTT,CASTLGAGELFF
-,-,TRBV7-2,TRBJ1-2,TGTGCCAGCAGCCTCCCGTCCAGACCGGGCTACACCTTC,CASSLPSRPGYTF
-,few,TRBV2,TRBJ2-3,TGTGCCAGCAGACAGGTCTCTAGCACAGATACGCAGTATTTT,CASRQVSSTDTQYF
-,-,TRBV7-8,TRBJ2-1,TGTGCCAGCAGCTTTCTCCGCTACAATGAGCAGTTCTTC,CASSFLRYNEQFF
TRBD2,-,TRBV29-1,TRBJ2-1,TGCAGCGTTGAACATTCAGCGGGGGGCTTCTCCTACAATGAGCAGTTCTTC,CSVEHSAGGFSYNEQFF
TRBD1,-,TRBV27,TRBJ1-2,TGTGCCAGCAGTTTGGACAGGGGGCTTGACTACACCTTC,CASSLDRGLDYTF